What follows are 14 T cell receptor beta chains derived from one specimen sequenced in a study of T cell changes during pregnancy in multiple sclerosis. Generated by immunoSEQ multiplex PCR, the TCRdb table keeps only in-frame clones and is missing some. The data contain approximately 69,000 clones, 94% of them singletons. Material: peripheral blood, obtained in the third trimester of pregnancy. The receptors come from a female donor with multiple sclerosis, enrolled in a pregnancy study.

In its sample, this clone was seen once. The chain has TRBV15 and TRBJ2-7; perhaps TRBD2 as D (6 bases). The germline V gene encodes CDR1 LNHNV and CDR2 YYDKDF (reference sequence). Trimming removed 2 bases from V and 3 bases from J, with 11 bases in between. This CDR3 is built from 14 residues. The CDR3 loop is CATSRYGGNYEQYF. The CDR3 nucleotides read TGTGCCACCAGCAGATATGGAGGGAACTACGAGCAGTACTTC. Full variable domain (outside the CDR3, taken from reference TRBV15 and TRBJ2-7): DAMVIQNPRYQVTQFGKPVTLSCSQTLNHNVMYWYQQKSSQAPKLLFHYYDKDFNNEADTPDNFQSRRPNTSFCFLDIRSPGLGDTAMYLCATSRYGGNYEQYFGPGTRLTVT.

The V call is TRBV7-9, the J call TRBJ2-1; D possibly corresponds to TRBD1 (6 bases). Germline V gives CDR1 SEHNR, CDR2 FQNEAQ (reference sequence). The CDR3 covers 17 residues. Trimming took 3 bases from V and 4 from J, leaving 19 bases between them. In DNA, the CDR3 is TGTGCCAGCAGCTTGGGGTCCCAGGGGCGAGGGTACAATGAGCAGTTCTTC. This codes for CASSLGSQGRGYNEQFF.

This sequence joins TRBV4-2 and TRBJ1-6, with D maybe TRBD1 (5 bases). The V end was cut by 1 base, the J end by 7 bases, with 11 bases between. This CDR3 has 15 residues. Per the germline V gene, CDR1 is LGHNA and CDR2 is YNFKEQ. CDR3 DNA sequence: TGTGCCAGCAGCCAAGCGGGGGGGTCGAATTCACCCCTCCACTTT. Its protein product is CASSQAGGSNSPLHF.

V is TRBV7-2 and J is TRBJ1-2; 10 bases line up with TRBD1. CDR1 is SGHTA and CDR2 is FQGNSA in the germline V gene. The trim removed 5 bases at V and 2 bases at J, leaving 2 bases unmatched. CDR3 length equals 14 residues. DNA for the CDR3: TGTGCCAGCAGCGCGGGACAGGGGAACTATGGCTACACCTTC. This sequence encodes CASSAGQGNYGYTF.

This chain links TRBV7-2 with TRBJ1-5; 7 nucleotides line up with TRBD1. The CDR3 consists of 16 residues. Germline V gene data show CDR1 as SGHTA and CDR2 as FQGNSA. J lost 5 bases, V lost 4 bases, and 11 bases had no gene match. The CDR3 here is CASSSPNRGGDQPQHF. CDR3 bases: TGTGCCAGCAGCTCCCCTAACAGGGGCGGGGATCAGCCCCAGCATTTT.

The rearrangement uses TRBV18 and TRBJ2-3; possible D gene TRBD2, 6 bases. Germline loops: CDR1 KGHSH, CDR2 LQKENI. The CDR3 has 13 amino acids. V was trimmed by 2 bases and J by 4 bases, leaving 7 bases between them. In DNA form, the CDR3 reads TGTGCCAGCTCACCAAGGAGGGCAGATACGCAGTATTTT. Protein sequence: CASSPRRADTQYF.

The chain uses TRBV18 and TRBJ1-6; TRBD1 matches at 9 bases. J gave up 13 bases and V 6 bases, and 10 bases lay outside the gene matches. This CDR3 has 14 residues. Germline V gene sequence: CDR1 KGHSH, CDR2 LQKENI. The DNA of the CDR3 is TGTGCCAGCTCCGCCACGGACAGGGGCGTCCCCCTCCACTTT. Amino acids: CASSATDRGVPLHF.

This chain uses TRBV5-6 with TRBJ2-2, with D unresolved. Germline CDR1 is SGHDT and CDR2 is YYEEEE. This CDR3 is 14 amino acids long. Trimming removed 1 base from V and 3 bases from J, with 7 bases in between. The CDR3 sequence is CASSLRSYTGELFF. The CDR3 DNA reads TGTGCCAGCAGCTTGCGTAGTTACACCGGGGAGCTGTTTTTT.

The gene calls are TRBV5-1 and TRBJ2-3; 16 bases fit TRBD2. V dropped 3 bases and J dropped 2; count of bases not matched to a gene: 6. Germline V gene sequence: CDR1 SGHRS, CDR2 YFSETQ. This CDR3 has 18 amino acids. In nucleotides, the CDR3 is TGCGCCAGCAGCTCGGGACTAGCGGGGGGGGGTTCCACAGATACGCAGTATTTT. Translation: CASSSGLAGGGSTDTQYF.

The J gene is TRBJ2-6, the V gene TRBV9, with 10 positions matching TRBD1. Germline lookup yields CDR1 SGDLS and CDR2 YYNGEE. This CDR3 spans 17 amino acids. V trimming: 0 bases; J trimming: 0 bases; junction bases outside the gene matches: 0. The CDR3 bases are TGTGCCAGCAGCGTAGGGACAGGGGGCTCTGGGGCCAACGTCCTGACTTTC. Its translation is CASSVGTGGSGANVLTF.

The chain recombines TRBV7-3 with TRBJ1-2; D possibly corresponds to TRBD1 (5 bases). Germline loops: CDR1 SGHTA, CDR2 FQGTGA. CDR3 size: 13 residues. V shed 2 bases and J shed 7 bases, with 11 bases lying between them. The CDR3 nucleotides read TGTGCCAGCAGCTTAGGGGGACTGGCTGGCTACACCTTC. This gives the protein CASSLGGLAGYTF.

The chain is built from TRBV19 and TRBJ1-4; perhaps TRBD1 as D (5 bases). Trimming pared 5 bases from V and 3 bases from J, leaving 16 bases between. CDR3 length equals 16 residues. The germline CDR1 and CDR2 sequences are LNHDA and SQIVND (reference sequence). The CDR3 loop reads CASSPRGSFANEKLFF. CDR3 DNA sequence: TGTGCCAGTAGTCCCCGGGGGTCGTTCGCTAATGAAAAACTGTTTTTT.

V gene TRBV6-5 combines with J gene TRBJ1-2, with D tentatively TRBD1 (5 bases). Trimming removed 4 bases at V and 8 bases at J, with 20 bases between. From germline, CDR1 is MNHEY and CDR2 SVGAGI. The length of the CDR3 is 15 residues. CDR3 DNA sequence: TGTGCCAGCAGTTCCGGCCTATCAGGGCCGTCGGGCTACACCTTC. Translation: CASSSGLSGPSGYTF.

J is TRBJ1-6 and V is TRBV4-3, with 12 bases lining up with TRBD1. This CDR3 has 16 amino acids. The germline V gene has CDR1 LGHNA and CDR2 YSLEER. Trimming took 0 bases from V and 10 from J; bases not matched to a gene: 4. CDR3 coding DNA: TGCGCCAGCAGCCAAGAAGCCGGGACAGGGGGCTCACCCCTCCACTTT. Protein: CASSQEAGTGGSPLHF.